One sample yielded the 17 T cell receptor beta chains listed below, sequenced in a study of blood T cell repertoires in COVID-19. Assay: immunoSEQ multiplex PCR; the TCRdb copy retains only in-frame clones and omits some. The repertoire holds some 400,000 clones, with nearly 90% as singletons. The sample consisted of peripheral blood. These receptors were taken from a man aged 18 to 29 with active or convalescent COVID-19.

The chain links TRBV3-1 (or the pseudogene TRBV3-2) to TRBJ1-1, with TRBD1 identical over 8 bases. The germline CDR1 and CDR2 sequences are LGHDT and YNNKEL (reference sequence). V dropped 3 bases and J dropped 1; count of bases not matched to a gene: 1. This CDR3 spans 14 amino acids. The CDR3 DNA sequence: TGTGCCAGCAGCCACGGACAGGGGAACACTGAAGCTTTCTTT. This codes for CASSHGQGNTEAFF.

The chain joins TRBV28 to TRBJ2-7; 9 positions match TRBD2. V gave up 6 bases and J gave up 2 bases; unmatched junction bases: 17. The CDR3 totals 18 residues. CDR1 is MDHEN, CDR2 SYDVKM, per germline. For the CDR3, the DNA is TGTGCCAGCAGCCCAGGAGTAACTAGCGGGTCAAGACCCTACGAGCAGTACTTC. Encoded protein: CASSPGVTSGSRPYEQYF.

The rearrangement links TRBV7-3 to TRBJ1-1; 7 bases are shared with TRBD1. CDR3 length: 14 amino acids. Trimming took 5 bases from V and 1 from J; bases not matched to a gene: 4. Germline V CDR1 and CDR2: SGHTA, FQGTGA. The CDR3 region is CASSPTGTNTEAFF. The CDR3 DNA reads as TGTGCCAGCAGCCCGACAGGGACGAACACTGAAGCTTTCTTT.

This clone was observed a few times. The chain uses TRBV6-5 and TRBJ1-1; D remains unclear. With 5 bases removed from V and 4 bases from J, the gap between germline ends came to 5 bases. Germline CDR1 is MNHEY and CDR2 is SVGAGI. The CDR3 has 11 amino acids. In DNA form, the CDR3 reads TGTGCCAGCAGTACGAGCACTGAAGCTTTCTTT. Its translation is CASSTSTEAFF.

This sequence joins TRBV9 and TRBJ2-2; maybe TRBD1 (8 bases). Trimming shortened V by 0 bases and J by 14 bases, and 17 bases separated the two germline ends. CDR3 length equals 14 residues. Looked up from germline, CDR1 is SGDLS and CDR2 is YYNGEE. The chain's CDR3 is CASSVVGQGGGLFF. The CDR3 region has the DNA TGTGCCAGCAGCGTAGTTGGACAGGGAGGGGGACTGTTTTTT.

V gene TRBV6-5 combines with J gene TRBJ1-2; the match to TRBD1 covers 7 bases. The CDR3 has 12 amino acids. Germline lookup yields CDR1 MNHEY and CDR2 SVGAGI. The J segment lost 7 bases and the V segment lost 6 bases, leaving 5 bases of the junction unmatched. CDR3 amino acids: CASSRQGFGYTF. CDR3 bases: TGTGCCAGCAGCCGACAGGGCTTTGGCTACACCTTC.

The chain carries TRBV9 and TRBJ1-2; 7 bases align to TRBD1. Per germline, CDR1 SGDLS and CDR2 YYNGEE. The CDR3 length is 22 residues. J was trimmed by 1 base and V by 4 bases; bases with no gene match: 28. CDR3 loop: CASSPRGGSTGIGRVNNYGYTF. For the CDR3, the DNA is TGTGCCAGCAGCCCCCGAGGGGGTTCGACAGGGATTGGAAGAGTCAATAACTATGGCTACACCTTC.

CDR3 protein: CASSPRGRTEETQYF. The CDR3 nucleotides read TGTGCCAGCAGTCCTCGAGGCAGGACAGAAGAGACCCAGTACTTC. V usage is TRBV6-5 and J usage is TRBJ2-5, with D possibly TRBD1 on 6 matching bases. Germline-derived CDR1 and CDR2 are MNHEY and SVGAGI. The CDR3 is 15 residues long. V was cut by 5 bases and J by 3 bases, with 16 bases left in between.

The V gene is TRBV6-2 or TRBV6-3, the J gene TRBJ1-2; 7 nucleotides line up with TRBD1. Germline CDR1 MNHEY, CDR2 SVGEGT. J was trimmed by 0 bases and V by 5 bases; bases with no gene match: 6. CDR3 length: 15 amino acids. CDR3 coding DNA: TGTGCCAGCAGTGGTCCGGGACAGCCTAACTATGGCTACACCTTC. Its protein product is CASSGPGQPNYGYTF.

This clone has just one count. This rearrangement joins TRBV7-9 to TRBJ2-1; no firm D call. Trimming cost V 7 bases and J 2 bases, with 12 bases left between them. There are 14 residues in the CDR3. Germline V gene sequence: CDR1 SEHNR, CDR2 FQNEAQ (reference sequence). The CDR3: CASTTPAAYNEQFF. In nucleotides, the CDR3 is TGTGCCAGCACCACCCCCGCGGCCTACAATGAGCAGTTCTTC.

The chain recombines TRBV11-2 with TRBJ1-1; D is unresolved. Trimming left V 4 bases short and J 1 base short, with 10 bases between. The CDR3 extends over 14 amino acids. From germline, CDR1 is SGHAT and CDR2 FQNNGV. The CDR3 region has the DNA TGTGCCAGCAGCTCAAAAAGACAGAACACTGAAGCTTTCTTT. Translated: CASSSKRQNTEAFF.

The V gene is TRBV28, the J gene TRBJ1-5, with a weak D call TRBD1 (5 bases). The CDR3 runs to 15 residues. Germline lookup yields CDR1 MDHEN and CDR2 SYDVKM. Between the trimmed V and J ends, which lost 6 bases and 1 base, there was a span of 13 bases. The CDR3 spells CASRYRSLSNQPQHF. The DNA of the CDR3 is TGTGCCAGCAGGTACAGGAGTTTGAGCAATCAGCCCCAGCATTTT.

The rearrangement links TRBV11-3 to TRBJ2-1, with D possibly being TRBD1 (5 bases). CDR3 length: 17 amino acids. Trimming took 5 bases from V and 2 from J, leaving 19 bases between them. The germline CDR1 and CDR2 sequences are SGHNT and YENEEA. CDR3 loop: CASSRSDGALTYNEQFF. CDR3 DNA sequence: TGTGCCAGCAGCAGATCGGATGGGGCGCTGACCTACAATGAGCAGTTCTTC.

This chain joins TRBV9 and TRBJ2-3; TRBD2 agrees at 9 bases. The CDR3 runs to 15 residues. CDR1 SGDLS and CDR2 YYNGEE come from the germline V gene. Trimming at V came to 2 bases and at J to 9 bases, leaving 10 bases not matched to a gene. The chain's CDR3 is CASSVTAGGRETQYF. The CDR3 nucleotides read TGTGCCAGCAGCGTTACAGCGGGGGGCCGTGAGACGCAGTATTTT.

This chain links TRBV11-2 with TRBJ1-3; D is unclear. The CDR3 has 14 residues. In germline, CDR1 is SGHAT, CDR2 FQNNGV. The V and J ends lost 5 bases and 5 bases respectively, with 13 bases between them. CDR3 coding DNA: TGTGCCAGCAGCCCCCCGGTCTTGAGAAACACCATATATTTT. It encodes CASSPPVLRNTIYF. The full variable domain, rest sourced from reference TRBV11-2 and TRBJ1-3, is EAGVAQSPRYKIIEKRQSVAFWCNPISGHATLYWYQQILGQGPKLLIQFQNNGVVDDSQLPKDRFSAERLKGVDSTLKIQPAKLEDSAVYLCASSPPVLRNTIYFGEGSWLTVV.

J is TRBJ1-1 and V is TRBV2, with 9 bases fitting TRBD1. CDR3 size: 14 residues. Trimming at V came to 6 bases and at J to 5 bases, leaving 7 bases not matched to a gene. The V gene's germline CDR1 is SNHLY and CDR2 FYNNEI. CDR3 sequence reads: CASSGQGQRTEAFF. CDR3 DNA: TGTGCCAGCAGCGGACAGGGGCAGAGGACTGAAGCTTTCTTT.

The V call is TRBV9, the J call TRBJ2-5; TRBD2 matches 7 bases. Unmatched junction bases numbered 11, after V lost 0 bases and J lost 9 bases. The CDR3 totals 15 residues. The V gene's germline CDR1 is SGDLS and CDR2 YYNGEE. The CDR3 reads CASSVVSGALASQYF. In DNA form, the CDR3 reads TGTGCCAGCAGCGTAGTATCTGGGGCACTAGCGTCCCAGTACTTC.